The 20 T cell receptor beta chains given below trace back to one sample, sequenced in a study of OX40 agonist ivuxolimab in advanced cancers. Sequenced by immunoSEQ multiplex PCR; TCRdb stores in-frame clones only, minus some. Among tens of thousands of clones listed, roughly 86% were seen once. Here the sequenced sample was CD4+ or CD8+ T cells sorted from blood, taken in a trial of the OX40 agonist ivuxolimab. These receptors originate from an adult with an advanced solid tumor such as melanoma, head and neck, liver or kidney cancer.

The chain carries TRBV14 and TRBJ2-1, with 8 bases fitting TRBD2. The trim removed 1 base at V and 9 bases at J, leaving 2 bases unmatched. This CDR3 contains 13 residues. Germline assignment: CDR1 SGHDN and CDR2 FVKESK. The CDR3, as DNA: TGTGCCAGCAGCCAAGCCCTAGCGGGTGAGCAGTTCTTC. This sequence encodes CASSQALAGEQFF.

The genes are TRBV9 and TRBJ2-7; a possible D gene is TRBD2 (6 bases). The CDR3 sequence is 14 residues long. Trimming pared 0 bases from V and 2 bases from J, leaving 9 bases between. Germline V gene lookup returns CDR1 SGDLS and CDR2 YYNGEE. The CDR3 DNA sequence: TGTGCCAGCAGCGTAGGCGGGACCGCCTACGAGCAGTACTTC. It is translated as CASSVGGTAYEQYF.

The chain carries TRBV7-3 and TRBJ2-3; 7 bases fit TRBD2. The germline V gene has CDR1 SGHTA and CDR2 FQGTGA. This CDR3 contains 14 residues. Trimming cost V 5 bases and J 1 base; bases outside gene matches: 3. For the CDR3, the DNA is TGTGCCAGCAGCCTACTAGCGCGCACAGATACGCAGTATTTT. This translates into CASSLLARTDTQYF.

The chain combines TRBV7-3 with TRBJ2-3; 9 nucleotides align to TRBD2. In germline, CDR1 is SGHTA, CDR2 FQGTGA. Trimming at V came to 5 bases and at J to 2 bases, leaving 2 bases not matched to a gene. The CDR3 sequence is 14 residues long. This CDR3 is CASSLAGFTDTQYF. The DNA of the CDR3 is TGTGCCAGCAGCCTAGCGGGATTCACAGATACGCAGTATTTT.

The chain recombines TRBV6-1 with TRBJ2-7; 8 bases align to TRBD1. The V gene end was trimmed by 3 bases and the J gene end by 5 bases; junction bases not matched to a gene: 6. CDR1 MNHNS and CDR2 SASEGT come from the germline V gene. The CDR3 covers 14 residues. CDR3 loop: CASSEVDRDHEQYF. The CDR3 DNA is TGTGCCAGCAGTGAGGTGGACAGGGACCACGAGCAGTACTTC.

CDR3: CASSNLDRDTEAFF. CDR3 nucleotides: TGTGCCAGCAGCAACCTAGACAGGGACACTGAAGCTTTCTTT. This chain links TRBV11-2 with TRBJ1-1; 7 nucleotides align to TRBD1. Trimming took 5 bases from V and 3 from J; bases not matched to a gene: 6. Germline CDR1 reads SGHAT; CDR2 reads FQNNGV. CDR3 length equals 14 residues.

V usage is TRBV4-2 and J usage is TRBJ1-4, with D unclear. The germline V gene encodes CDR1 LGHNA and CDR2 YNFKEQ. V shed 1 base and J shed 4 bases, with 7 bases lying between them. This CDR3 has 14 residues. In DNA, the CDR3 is TGTGCCAGCAGCCAAGGAATCAGTAATGAAAAACTGTTTTTT. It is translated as CASSQGISNEKLFF.

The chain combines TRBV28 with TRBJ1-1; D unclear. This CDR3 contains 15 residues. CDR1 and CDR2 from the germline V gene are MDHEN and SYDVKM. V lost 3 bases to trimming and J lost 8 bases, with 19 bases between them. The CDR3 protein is CASSLLRQPNPEAFF. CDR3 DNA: TGTGCCAGCAGTTTGCTTCGGCAGCCCAACCCCGAAGCTTTCTTT.

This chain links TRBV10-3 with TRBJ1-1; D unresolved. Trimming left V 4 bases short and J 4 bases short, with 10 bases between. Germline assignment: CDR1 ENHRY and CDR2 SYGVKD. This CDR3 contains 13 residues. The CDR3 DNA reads TGTGCCATCAGTGTGACCCTGGGCACTGAAGCTTTCTTT. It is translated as CAISVTLGTEAFF.

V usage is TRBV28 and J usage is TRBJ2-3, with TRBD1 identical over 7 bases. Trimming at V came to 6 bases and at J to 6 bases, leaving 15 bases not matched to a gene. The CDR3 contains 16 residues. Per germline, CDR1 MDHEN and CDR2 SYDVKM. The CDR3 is CASRSHRDSLLDTQYF. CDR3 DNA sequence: TGTGCCAGCAGATCCCACCGGGACAGTCTCTTGGATACGCAGTATTTT.

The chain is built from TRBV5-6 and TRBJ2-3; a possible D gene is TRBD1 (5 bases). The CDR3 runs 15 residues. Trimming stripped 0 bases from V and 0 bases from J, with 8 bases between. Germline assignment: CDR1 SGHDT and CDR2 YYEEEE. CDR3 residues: CASSLAGSSTDTQYF. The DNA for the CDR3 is TGTGCCAGCAGCTTGGCAGGGTCTAGCACAGATACGCAGTATTTT.

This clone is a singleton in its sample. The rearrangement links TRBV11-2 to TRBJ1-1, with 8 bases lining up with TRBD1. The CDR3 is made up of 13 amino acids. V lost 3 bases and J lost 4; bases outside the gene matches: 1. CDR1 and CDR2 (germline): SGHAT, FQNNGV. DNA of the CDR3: TGTGCCAGCAGCTTCGACAGGGGCACTGAAGCTTTCTTT. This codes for CASSFDRGTEAFF.

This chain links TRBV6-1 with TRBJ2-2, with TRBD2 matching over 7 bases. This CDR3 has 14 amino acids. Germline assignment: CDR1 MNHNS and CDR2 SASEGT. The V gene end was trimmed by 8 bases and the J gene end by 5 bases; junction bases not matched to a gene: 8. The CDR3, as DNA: TGTGCCAGCTTGGGACTACTGTCAACCGGGGAGCTGTTTTTT. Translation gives CASLGLLSTGELFF.

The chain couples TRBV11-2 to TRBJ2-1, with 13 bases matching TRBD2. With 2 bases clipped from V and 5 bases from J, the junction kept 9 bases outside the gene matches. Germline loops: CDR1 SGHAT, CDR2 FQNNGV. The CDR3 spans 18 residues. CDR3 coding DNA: TGTGCCAGCAGCTTAAGAGCCGGGACTAGCGGGACCCACAATGAGCAGTTCTTC. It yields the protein CASSLRAGTSGTHNEQFF.

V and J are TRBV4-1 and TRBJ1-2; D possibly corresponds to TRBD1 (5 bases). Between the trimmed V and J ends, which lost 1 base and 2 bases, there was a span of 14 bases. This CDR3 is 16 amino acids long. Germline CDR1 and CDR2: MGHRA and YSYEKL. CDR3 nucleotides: TGCGCCAGCAGCCAAGTAGGCAGGGAGGGAAACTATGGCTACACCTTC. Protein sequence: CASSQVGREGNYGYTF.

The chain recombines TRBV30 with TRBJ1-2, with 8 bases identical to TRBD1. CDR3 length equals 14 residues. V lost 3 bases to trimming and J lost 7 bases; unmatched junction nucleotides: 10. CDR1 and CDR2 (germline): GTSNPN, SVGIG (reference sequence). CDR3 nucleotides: TGTGCCTGGAGCGGGGCAGGGGGCGCCTCTGGCTACACCTTC. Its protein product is CAWSGAGGASGYTF. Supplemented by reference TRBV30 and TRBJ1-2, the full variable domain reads SQTIHQWPATLVQPVGSPLSLECTVEGTSNPNLYWYRQAAGRGLQLLFYSVGIGQISSEVPQNLSASRPQDRQFILSSKKLLLSDSGFYLCAWSGAGGASGYTFGSGTRLTVV.

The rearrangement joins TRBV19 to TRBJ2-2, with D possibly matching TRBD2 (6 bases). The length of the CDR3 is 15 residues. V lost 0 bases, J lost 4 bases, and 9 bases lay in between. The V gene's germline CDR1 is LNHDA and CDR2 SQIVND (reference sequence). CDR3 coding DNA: TGTGCCAGTAGTATAGAAGCGGGCGGCACCGGGGAGCTGTTTTTT. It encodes CASSIEAGGTGELFF.

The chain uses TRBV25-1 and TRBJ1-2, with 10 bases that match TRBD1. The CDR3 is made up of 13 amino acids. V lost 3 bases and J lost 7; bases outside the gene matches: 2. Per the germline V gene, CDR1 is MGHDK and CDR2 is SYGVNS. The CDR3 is CASSDDRGPGYTF. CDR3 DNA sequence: TGTGCCAGCAGTGACGACAGGGGGCCTGGCTACACCTTC.

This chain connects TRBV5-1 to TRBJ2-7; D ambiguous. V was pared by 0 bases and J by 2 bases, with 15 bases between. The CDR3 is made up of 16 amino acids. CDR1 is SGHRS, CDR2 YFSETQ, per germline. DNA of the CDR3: TGCGCCAGCAGCTTGGTGGGCTCCCCCACGGCCTACGAGCAGTACTTC. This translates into CASSLVGSPTAYEQYF.

In nucleotides, the CDR3 is TGTGCCAGCAGCTTGGGTTTCGACCTAGCCAAAAACATTCAGTACTTC. Translated: CASSLGFDLAKNIQYF. This chain uses TRBV5-4 with TRBJ2-4, with unresolved D. The CDR3 extends over 16 amino acids. V was shortened by 0 bases and J by 0 bases, with 10 bases between the two germline ends. Germline assignment: CDR1 SGHNT and CDR2 YYREEE (reference sequence).